The 28 T cell receptor beta chains below were found in one sample sequenced in a study of T cells in narcolepsy. Clones were read by immunoSEQ multiplex PCR, and TCRdb kept only the in-frame ones, dropping some. The sample consists of roughly 15,000 clones, over 75% of them appearing once. The sequenced sample consisted of memory (CD45RA-) CD4+ T cells from blood. These receptors were obtained from a human donor in good health.

This clone was detected only once. The chain carries TRBV15 and TRBJ1-5; TRBD1 is a possible D gene (5 bases). CDR3 length equals 15 residues. Trimming shortened V by 3 bases and J by 1 base, and 10 bases separated the two germline ends. Germline CDR1 LNHNV, CDR2 YYDKDF (reference sequence). The CDR3 bases are TGTGCCACCAGCAGTGATTACAGGAGCAATCAGCCCCAGCATTTT. Amino acids: CATSSDYRSNQPQHF.

The J gene is TRBJ2-3, the V gene TRBV19; 9 positions match TRBD2. Germline trimming cut 5 bases from V and 4 bases from J; bases unmatched to any gene: 16. The CDR3 consists of 18 residues. Germline V gene lookup returns CDR1 LNHDA and CDR2 SQIVND (reference sequence). CDR3 protein: CASSRRAPGAGGPDTQYF. DNA for the CDR3: TGTGCCAGTAGTCGCAGGGCACCGGGGGCGGGAGGGCCAGATACGCAGTATTTT.

The rearrangement uses TRBV30 and TRBJ1-1; D is unclear. Trimming cost V 7 bases and J 1 base, with 10 bases left between them. The CDR3 extends over 12 amino acids. Germline lookup yields CDR1 GTSNPN and CDR2 SVGIG (reference sequence). CDR3: CAYSTANTEAFF. CDR3 in DNA: TGTGCCTATTCTACAGCGAACACTGAAGCTTTCTTT.

The rearrangement links TRBV5-8 to TRBJ2-7, with unresolved D. The V end was cut by 0 bases, the J end by 1 base, with 8 bases between. CDR3 length: 14 amino acids. Germline CDR1 reads SGHTS; CDR2 reads YDEGEE. The CDR3 sequence: CASSLDSPSYEQYF. Here the CDR3 DNA reads TGTGCCAGCAGCTTGGACAGCCCTTCCTACGAGCAGTACTTC.

The chain has TRBV14 and TRBJ2-7; 13 bases align to TRBD2. This CDR3 spans 20 amino acids. From germline, CDR1 is SGHDN and CDR2 FVKESK. V was clipped by 4 bases and J by 7 bases; unmatched bases: 22. The CDR3 nucleotides read TGTGCCAGCAGCCCTTCGTCGACTAGCGGGAGGTCCCCAGCTTTTCGGGAGCAGTACTTC. This codes for CASSPSSTSGRSPAFREQYF.

J is TRBJ1-3 and V is TRBV18, with D possibly TRBD1 on 5 matching bases. The CDR3 has 16 residues. CDR1 and CDR2 (germline): KGHSH, LQKENI. V lost 2 bases to trimming and J lost 0 bases, with 11 bases between them. The CDR3 loop is CASSPGQPGSGNTIYF. Here the CDR3 DNA reads TGTGCCAGCTCACCAGGACAACCGGGCTCTGGAAACACCATATATTTT.

The chain carries TRBV2 and TRBJ2-3; TRBD2 agrees at 10 bases. Germline V gene data show CDR1 as SNHLY and CDR2 as FYNNEI. Trimming at V came to 6 bases and at J to 0 bases, leaving 6 bases not matched to a gene. There are 16 residues in the CDR3. The CDR3 bases are TGTGCCAGCAGAGCGGGACTAGCGATAAGCACAGATACGCAGTATTTT. Translated, it gives CASRAGLAISTDTQYF.

The rearrangement links TRBV11-3 to TRBJ2-3, with D maybe TRBD2 (5 bases). This CDR3 spans 16 amino acids. Germline-derived CDR1 and CDR2 are SGHNT and YENEEA. V lost 0 bases and J lost 5, with 15 bases in between. The CDR3 nucleotides are TGTGCCAGCAGCTTAGATGGGCTAGCAGGTGGAGATACGCAGTATTTT. Protein: CASSLDGLAGGDTQYF.

CDR3 nucleotide sequence: TGCGCCAGCAGCTTGGGGATCGGCCCCTACAATGAGCAGTTCTTC. Its protein product is CASSLGIGPYNEQFF. The chain combines TRBV5-1 with TRBJ2-1; no clear D gene. Trimming removed 0 bases at V and 2 bases at J, with 9 bases between. The CDR3 is made up of 15 amino acids. The germline CDR1 and CDR2 sequences are SGHRS and YFSETQ.

The chain carries TRBV30 and TRBJ1-2, with D tentatively TRBD1 (6 bases). Deletions cut 1 base from V and 7 bases from J, with 16 bases between. CDR3 length: 14 residues. The germline V gene has CDR1 GTSNPN and CDR2 SVGIG (reference sequence). The CDR3 DNA sequence: TGTGCCTGGAGTGGTAGGGGCAGGGGAGGTGGCTACACCTTC. It is translated as CAWSGRGRGGGYTF.

The CDR3 sequence: CASSHRDRGAEQYF. The DNA for the CDR3 is TGTGCCAGCAGCCACCGGGACAGGGGAGCCGAGCAGTACTTC. This chain joins TRBV9 and TRBJ2-5; 10 bases line up with TRBD1. The closer fit of TRBJ2-7 to the DNA end suggests the J call may be wrong. CDR1 and CDR2 (germline): SGDLS, YYNGEE. CDR3 length: 14 amino acids.

This clone was seen a single time. V usage is TRBV6-1 and J usage is TRBJ1-5; D remains ambiguous. The CDR3 runs to 13 residues. Trimming shortened V by 1 base and J by 5 bases, and 6 bases separated the two germline ends. The germline gives CDR1 MNHNS, CDR2 SASEGT. CDR3 in DNA: TGTGCCAGCAGTGAAGGGACTCATCAGCCCCAGCATTTT. Translation gives CASSEGTHQPQHF.

This sequence joins TRBV2 and TRBJ2-7; D may be TRBD1 (6 bases). CDR1 and CDR2 (germline): SNHLY, FYNNEI. The germline V and J ends were trimmed by 5 bases and 0 bases, with 8 bases remaining between them. CDR3 length equals 13 residues. The CDR3 DNA reads TGTGCCAGCAGTTGGACAGCCTCCTACGAGCAGTACTTC. Its translation is CASSWTASYEQYF.

In its sample, this clone was seen once. CDR3 residues: CASTLEFRYYEQYF. As DNA, the CDR3 is TGTGCCAGCACTTTAGAGTTTCGGTACTACGAGCAGTACTTC. The V and J genes are TRBV6-1 and TRBJ2-7; D remains ambiguous. V was pared by 7 bases and J by 3 bases, with 16 bases between. The CDR3 consists of 14 residues. Germline assignment: CDR1 MNHNS and CDR2 SASEGT.

This chain links TRBV2 with TRBJ2-1; TRBD2 matches 10 bases. Trimming at V came to 7 bases and at J to 2 bases, leaving 8 bases not matched to a gene. Germline CDR1 reads SNHLY; CDR2 reads FYNNEI. The CDR3 runs 16 residues. The DNA of the CDR3 is TGTGCCAGCAAACAAGCCGGGACTAGCGCCTACAATGAGCAGTTCTTC. Encoded protein: CASKQAGTSAYNEQFF.

The chain has TRBV2 and TRBJ1-1; D uncertain. The germline V gene has CDR1 SNHLY and CDR2 FYNNEI. The CDR3 is 15 residues long. Trimming left V 4 bases short and J 0 bases short, with 12 bases between. The CDR3 spells CASSVEAAMNTEAFF. The CDR3 nucleotides read TGTGCCAGCAGTGTAGAGGCGGCGATGAACACTGAAGCTTTCTTT.

A remark on this clone: Other DNA sequences in the same sample also yield this CDR3. The chain uses TRBV6-1 and TRBJ2-2; TRBD1 aligns across 9 bases. Trimming took 3 bases from V and 4 from J; bases not matched to a gene: 6. This CDR3 has 16 residues. Germline assignment: CDR1 MNHNS and CDR2 SASEGT. CDR3 sequence (DNA): TGTGCCAGCAGTGACATGACAGGGGGGGTCACCGGGGAGCTGTTTTTT. Encoded protein: CASSDMTGGVTGELFF.

Points on this clone: Other DNA sequences from this sample encode an identical CDR3 as well. The V call is TRBV30, the J call TRBJ1-4; TRBD1 is a possible D gene (5 bases). CDR1 and CDR2 from the germline V gene are GTSNPN and SVGIG (reference sequence). V dropped 3 bases and J dropped 5 bases, with 19 bases sitting between them. This CDR3 comprises 16 residues. The DNA for the CDR3 is TGTGCCTGGAGGGGGGGGTCGGGTGGGGACAATGAAAAACTGTTTTTT. Protein: CAWRGGSGGDNEKLFF.

This chain joins TRBV5-1 and TRBJ2-3; tentatively, D is TRBD1 or TRBD2 (6 bases each). The V gene's germline CDR1 is SGHRS and CDR2 YFSETQ. V was cut by 1 base and J by 5 bases, with 14 bases left in between. The CDR3 has 15 residues. The CDR3 is CASSLRGTQGDTQYF. The DNA of the CDR3 is TGCGCCAGCAGCTTGCGGGGGACACAAGGAGATACGCAGTATTTT. Full variable domain (outside the CDR3, taken from reference TRBV5-1 and TRBJ2-3): KAGVTQTPRYLIKTRGQQVTLSCSPISGHRSVSWYQQTPGQGLQFLFEYFSETQRNKGNFPGRFSGRQFSNSRSEMNVSTLELGDSALYLCASSLRGTQGDTQYFGPGTRLTVL.

V usage is TRBV11-2 and J usage is TRBJ1-1; D ambiguous. V lost 1 base, J lost 0 bases, and 9 bases lay in between. The CDR3 covers 15 residues. Germline loops: CDR1 SGHAT, CDR2 FQNNGV. In DNA form, the CDR3 reads TGTGCCAGCAGCTTAGCGGGCAGGATGAACACTGAAGCTTTCTTT. This sequence encodes CASSLAGRMNTEAFF.

This chain links TRBV7-9 with TRBJ2-1; a weak D match, TRBD2 (5 bases). V shed 5 bases and J shed 4 bases, with 12 bases lying between them. The length of the CDR3 is 14 residues. Germline V gene sequence: CDR1 SEHNR, CDR2 FQNEAQ (reference sequence). The CDR3 DNA reads TGTGCCAGCAGCCCTATAGGCGGGTACAATGAGCAGTTCTTC. This encodes CASSPIGGYNEQFF.

The rearrangement joins TRBV19 to TRBJ2-3; maybe TRBD2 (5 bases). The V and J ends lost 3 bases and 2 bases respectively, with 12 bases between them. Germline loops: CDR1 LNHDA, CDR2 SQIVND (reference sequence). There are 15 residues in the CDR3. In nucleotides, the CDR3 is TGTGCCAGTAGTATCGCGCTAGCCCTCACAGATACGCAGTATTTT. Its translation: CASSIALALTDTQYF.

This clone has only a few counts. The V call is TRBV21-1, the J call TRBJ2-5. The last part of the DNA fits TRBJ2-7 better; the J call may be wrong. TRBV21-1 has pseudogene status. This CDR3 is built from 18 residues. CDR3 nucleotide sequence: TGTGCCAGCAGCAAAGTTGGAGTGTCCGGGACCGCGGCTGACGAGCAGTACTTC. Translation gives CASSKVGVSGTAADEQYF.

This clone has only a few counts. This chain uses TRBV19 with TRBJ1-1; D call uncertain. V gave up 3 bases and J gave up 6 bases, with 11 bases separating them. The CDR3 extends over 13 amino acids. Germline V CDR1 and CDR2: LNHDA, SQIVND (reference sequence). CDR3 region: CASSIGGPAEAFF. CDR3 nucleotides: TGTGCCAGTAGTATCGGTGGGCCAGCTGAAGCTTTCTTT.

The genes are TRBV5-6 and TRBJ2-1; D gene uncertain. The ends were cut back, 3 bases at V and 9 bases at J, with 19 bases in the middle. This CDR3 has 15 residues. Germline CDR1 reads SGHDT; CDR2 reads YYEEEE. Here the CDR3 reads CASSWSALRSLEQFF. The CDR3 DNA reads TGTGCCAGCAGCTGGAGTGCCCTTAGGAGTCTTGAGCAGTTCTTC.

This rearrangement joins TRBV7-9 to TRBJ2-3; 10 bases map to TRBD1. V gave up 4 bases and J gave up 6 bases; unmatched junction bases: 7. CDR1 is SEHNR, CDR2 FQNEAQ, per germline (reference sequence). The CDR3 is 15 residues long. Written as DNA, the CDR3 is TGTGCCAGCAGCTCTAGACAGGGGGCGTTGGATACGCAGTATTTT. It yields the protein CASSSRQGALDTQYF.

The V call is TRBV5-1, the J call TRBJ2-3; 10 nucleotides agree with TRBD2. The CDR3 consists of 22 residues. Germline V gene data show CDR1 as SGHRS and CDR2 as YFSETQ. J was trimmed by 6 bases and V by 0 bases; bases with no gene match: 25. The chain's CDR3 is CASSLGVFPTLAGARRADTQYF. Written as DNA, the CDR3 is TGCGCCAGCAGCTTGGGGGTGTTTCCAACTCTAGCGGGAGCCCGCCGGGCCGATACGCAGTATTTT.

This clone was seen a few times. This rearrangement joins TRBV27 to TRBJ1-6; D is possibly TRBD1 (5 bases). Germline CDR1 MNHEY, CDR2 SMNVEV (reference sequence). CDR3 length: 14 amino acids. Trimming pared 7 bases from V and 9 bases from J, leaving 16 bases between. The CDR3 here is CASTRDGGVSPLHF. Here the CDR3 DNA reads TGTGCCAGCACTCGGGACGGCGGGGTTTCACCCCTCCACTTT.